This record looks at one T cell receptor (beta chain) sequence and its context. These data are taken from a study of blood T cell repertoires in COVID-19. The wider study: Both acute and convalescent COVID-19 samples were obtained from the United States, Italy and Spain. PBMCs, B-cell-depleted T cells, or T cells provided the cDNA or gDNA that made up the material.

The CDR3 has 20 residues. V trimming: 2 bases; J trimming: 0 bases; junction bases outside the gene matches: 8. CDR1 and CDR2 (germline): MRHNA, SNTAGT. Authors' methods: Amplified reference gene primers provided the basis for estimating nucleated cell counts. The table came from immunoSEQ multiplex PCR; TCRdb's copy has only in-frame clones and leaves some out. V and J calls and clone size are given by that table; D and trimming were obtained from the DNA. The sample comprises more than 60,000 clones, roughly 78% of which are singletons, and 10% rests with the top ten. The receptor comes from a man between 60 and 75 years old with acute or convalescent COVID-19. The rearrangement joins TRBV6-4 to TRBJ2-6, with 12 nucleotides matching TRBD1. The specimen was peripheral blood. Written as DNA, the CDR3 is TGTGCCAGCAGTGACCGGGACAGGGGGCTATTAGGCTCTGGGGCCAACGTCCTGACTTTC. It encodes CASSDRDRGLLGSGANVLTF.